The 11 T cell receptor beta chains in this list originate from one sample, sequenced in a study of T cells in localized non-small cell lung cancer. Produced via immunoSEQ multiplex PCR; TCRdb's table is partial and in-frame only. The data hold 75,000 to 80,000 clones, with around 90% observed a single time. Sequenced here: peripheral blood, sampled before any cancer treatment. The receptors were gathered from a woman aged 40 to 75 with stage I squamous cell lung carcinoma.

V and J are TRBV19 and TRBJ2-1; 9 nucleotides line up with TRBD1. The CDR3 consists of 14 residues. Germline CDR1 is LNHDA and CDR2 is SQIVND (reference sequence). Trimming at V came to 1 base and at J to 6 bases, leaving 1 base not matched to a gene. The CDR3: CASSIGQGGNEQFF. Here the CDR3 DNA reads TGTGCCAGTAGTATAGGACAGGGGGGCAATGAGCAGTTCTTC.

This chain uses TRBV2 with TRBJ2-6; D not certain. V lost 1 base and J 0 bases, leaving 7 bases between the germline ends. The CDR3 is 16 amino acids. CDR1 and CDR2 (germline): SNHLY, FYNNEI. The CDR3 region has the DNA TGTGCCAGCAGTGAAGAGCGCCTCTCTGGGGCCAACGTCCTGACTTTC. Translated: CASSEERLSGANVLTF.

The chain links TRBV7-2 to TRBJ1-1; 10 bases are a match to TRBD1. J lost 4 bases, V lost 5 bases, and 1 base had no gene match. The CDR3 spans 13 residues. The germline V gene encodes CDR1 SGHTA and CDR2 FQGNSA. CDR3 DNA: TGTGCCAGCAGCCGGGACAGGGGCACTGAAGCTTTCTTT. It codes for CASSRDRGTEAFF.

V usage is TRBV29-1 and J usage is TRBJ2-5, with 7 bases aligning to TRBD1. The V gene end was trimmed by 7 bases and the J gene end by 5 bases; junction bases not matched to a gene: 13. Germline V gene lookup returns CDR1 SQVTM and CDR2 ANQGSEA. CDR3 size: 14 residues. The CDR3 reads CSARLSGGWETQYF. The CDR3 DNA follows: TGCAGCGCTCGATTGTCAGGGGGATGGGAGACCCAGTACTTC. The full variable domain, in which reference TRBV29-1 and TRBJ2-5 provide the parts outside the CDR3, is SAVISQKPSRDICQRGTSLTIQCQVDSQVTMMFWYRQQPGQSLTLIATANQGSEATYESGFVIDKFPISRPNLTFSTLTVSNMSPEDSSIYLCSARLSGGWETQYFGPGTRLLVL.

The J gene is TRBJ2-7, the V gene TRBV6-1; D may be TRBD1 (5 bases). V lost 2 bases, J lost 2 bases, and 13 bases lay in between. The germline gives CDR1 MNHNS, CDR2 SASEGT. There are 15 residues in the CDR3. CDR3 nucleotides: TGTGCCAGCAGTGAATGGACAATATCTCCCTACGAGCAGTACTTC. It yields the protein CASSEWTISPYEQYF.

The chain employs TRBV12-5 and TRBJ2-1; possible D gene TRBD2, 7 bases. From germline, CDR1 is LGHNT and CDR2 FRNRAP. There are 13 residues in the CDR3. The germline V and J ends were trimmed by 7 bases and 4 bases, with 11 bases remaining between them. CDR3 DNA: TGTGCTAGTGAGGGGGGGCTATACAATGAGCAGTTCTTC. Its protein product is CASEGGLYNEQFF.

The chain recombines TRBV27 with TRBJ1-5; D is undetermined. Germline-derived CDR1 and CDR2 are MNHEY and SMNVEV (reference sequence). The CDR3 sequence is 13 residues long. Between the trimmed V and J ends, which lost 2 bases and 5 bases, there was a span of 7 bases. The CDR3 DNA reads as TGTGCCAGCAGTTTAGAAGGGTATCAGCCCCAGCATTTT. This sequence encodes CASSLEGYQPQHF.

J is TRBJ2-3 and V is TRBV5-6, with D perhaps assigned TRBD1 or TRBD2 (5 bases each). The V gene lost 4 bases and the J gene lost 1 base, with 13 bases spanning the gap. The CDR3 has 15 residues. Germline V gives CDR1 SGHDT, CDR2 YYEEEE. CDR3 amino acids: CASSEPGRGTDTQYF. CDR3 bases: TGTGCCAGCAGCGAGCCGGGACGAGGCACAGATACGCAGTATTTT.

The chain carries TRBV7-9 and TRBJ1-6; D uncertain. Germline CDR1 and CDR2: SEHNR and FQNEAQ (reference sequence). The CDR3 extends over 15 amino acids. V lost 1 base, J lost 3 bases, and 7 bases lay in between. Written as DNA, the CDR3 is TGTGCCAGCAGCTTAGGGGTATACTATAATTCACCCCTCCACTTT. This codes for CASSLGVYYNSPLHF.

V is TRBV6-6 and J is TRBJ2-1; the D gene is possibly TRBD1 (5 bases). The germline V and J ends were trimmed by 10 bases and 1 base, with 14 bases remaining between them. In germline, CDR1 is MNHNY, CDR2 SVGAGI (reference sequence). The CDR3 contains 14 residues. CDR3 DNA sequence: TGTGCCAACTATAAAGGGGATTCCTACAATGAGCAGTTCTTC. Translating gives CANYKGDSYNEQFF.

The genes are TRBV6-5 and TRBJ1-2; TRBD1 aligns across 7 bases. CDR1 is MNHEY and CDR2 is SVGAGI in the germline V gene. This CDR3 spans 15 amino acids. The V segment lost 2 bases and the J segment 6 bases; nucleotides outside the gene matches: 9. DNA of the CDR3: TGTGCCAGCAGTTACCGCCGTACAGGGGTCAATGGCTACACCTTC. This gives the protein CASSYRRTGVNGYTF.